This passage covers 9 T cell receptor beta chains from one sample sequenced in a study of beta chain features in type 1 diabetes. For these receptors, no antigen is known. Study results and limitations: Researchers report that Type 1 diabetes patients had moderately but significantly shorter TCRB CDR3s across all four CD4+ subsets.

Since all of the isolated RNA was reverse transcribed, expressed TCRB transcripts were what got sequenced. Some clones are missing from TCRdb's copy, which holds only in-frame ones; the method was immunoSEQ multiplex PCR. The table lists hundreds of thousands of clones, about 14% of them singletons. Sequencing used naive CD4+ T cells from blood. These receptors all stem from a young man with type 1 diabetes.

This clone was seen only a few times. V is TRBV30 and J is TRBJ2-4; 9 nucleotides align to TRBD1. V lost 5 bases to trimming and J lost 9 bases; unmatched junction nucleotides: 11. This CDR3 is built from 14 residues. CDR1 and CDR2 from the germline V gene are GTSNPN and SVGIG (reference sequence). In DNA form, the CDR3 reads TGTGCCTGGGCGCGGGGACAGGGTCTCGGCATTCAGTACTTC. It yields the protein CAWARGQGLGIQYF.

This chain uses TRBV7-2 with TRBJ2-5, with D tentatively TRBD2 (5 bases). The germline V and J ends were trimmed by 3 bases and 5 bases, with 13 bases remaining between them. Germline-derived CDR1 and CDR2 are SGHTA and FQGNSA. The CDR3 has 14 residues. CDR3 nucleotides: TGTGCCAGCAGCTTGGCGGGCTCCCTGGAGACCCAGTACTTC. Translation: CASSLAGSLETQYF.

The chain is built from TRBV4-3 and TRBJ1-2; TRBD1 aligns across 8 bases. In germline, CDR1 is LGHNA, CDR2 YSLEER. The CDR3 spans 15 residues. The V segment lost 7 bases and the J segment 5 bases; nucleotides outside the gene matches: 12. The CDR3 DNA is TGCGCCAGCACCCCCCTGCCAGGGGGCAGGTATGGCTACACCTTC. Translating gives CASTPLPGGRYGYTF.

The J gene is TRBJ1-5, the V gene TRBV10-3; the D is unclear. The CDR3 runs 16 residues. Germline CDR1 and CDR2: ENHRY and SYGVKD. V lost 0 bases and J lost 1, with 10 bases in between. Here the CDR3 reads CAISESRTTSNQPQHF. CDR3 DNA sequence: TGTGCCATCAGTGAGTCCCGGACTACCAGCAATCAGCCCCAGCATTTT.

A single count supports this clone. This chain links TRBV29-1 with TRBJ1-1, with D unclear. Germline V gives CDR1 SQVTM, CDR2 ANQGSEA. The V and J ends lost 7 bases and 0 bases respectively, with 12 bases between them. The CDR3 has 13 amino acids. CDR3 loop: CSGEAGVNTEAFF. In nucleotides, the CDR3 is TGCAGCGGGGAGGCTGGGGTGAACACTGAAGCTTTCTTT.

DNA of the CDR3: TGTGCCATCAGAGCCACAGGCTCTGGGGCCAACGTCCTGACTTTC. Protein sequence: CAIRATGSGANVLTF. This rearrangement joins TRBV10-3 to TRBJ2-6; possibly TRBD1 for D (5 bases). CDR3 size: 15 residues. With 6 bases removed from V and 0 bases from J, the gap between germline ends came to 9 bases. CDR1 is ENHRY, CDR2 SYGVKD, per germline.

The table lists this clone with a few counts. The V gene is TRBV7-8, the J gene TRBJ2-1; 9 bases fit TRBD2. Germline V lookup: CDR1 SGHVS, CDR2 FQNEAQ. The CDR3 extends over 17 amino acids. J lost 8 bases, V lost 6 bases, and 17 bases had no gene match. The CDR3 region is CASRPFGGRGGIYEQFF. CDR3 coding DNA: TGTGCCAGCAGGCCTTTCGGAGGGCGGGGGGGAATATATGAGCAGTTCTTC.

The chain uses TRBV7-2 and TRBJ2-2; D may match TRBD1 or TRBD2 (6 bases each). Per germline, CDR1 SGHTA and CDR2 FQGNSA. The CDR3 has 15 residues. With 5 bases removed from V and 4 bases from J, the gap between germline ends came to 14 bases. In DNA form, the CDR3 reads TGTGCCAGCAGCCCCGGAGGGACAAGCACCGGGGAGCTGTTTTTT. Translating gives CASSPGGTSTGELFF.

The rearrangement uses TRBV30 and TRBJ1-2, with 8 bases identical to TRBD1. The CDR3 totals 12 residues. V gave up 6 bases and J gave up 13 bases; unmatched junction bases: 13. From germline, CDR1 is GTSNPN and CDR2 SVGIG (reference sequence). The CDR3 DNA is TGTGCCTGCCACCCCAGGGGGCGGGCCAGCACCTTC. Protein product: CACHPRGRASTF.